The 24 T cell receptor beta chains listed next were all sequenced from one sample in a study of CD8 T cells in ankylosing spondylitis. From the 5' RACE reads, TCRdb called clonotypes with MiXCR, one entry per CDR3 protein. This sample has 300,000 to 350,000 distinct CDR3 sequences; approximately 15% occur once, and the top ten carry roughly 1.1%. Specimen: blood, either unsorted or a sorted T cell fraction (not recorded which). The receptors were gathered from a male donor with ankylosing spondylitis or in good health (not recorded which).

Note on this clonotype: The junction and the germline gene differ at one end; a read error may be behind it. V gene TRBV7-9 combines with J gene TRBJ2-7; D gene unclear. CDR1 is SEHNR and CDR2 is FQNEAQ in the germline V gene (reference sequence). The CDR3 is made up of 12 amino acids. The CDR3 reads CASSSTVYEQNF. The CDR3 region has the DNA TGTGCCAGCAGCTCTACAGTTTACGAGCAGAACTTC.

This chain connects TRBV20-1 to TRBJ2-7; 7 bases line up with TRBD1. Germline CDR1 reads DFQATT; CDR2 reads SNEGSKA (reference sequence). After removal of 7 bases from V and 2 bases from J, the junction contained 8 bases not matched to a gene. The CDR3 totals 13 residues. Here the CDR3 reads CSVYDRVTYEQYF. DNA for the CDR3: TGCAGTGTGTATGACAGGGTGACCTACGAGCAGTACTTC.

Only a few counts were recorded for this clonotype. The rearrangement joins TRBV20-1 to TRBJ2-5; 8 bases match TRBD1. The V segment lost 3 bases and the J segment 4 bases; nucleotides outside the gene matches: 13. CDR1 and CDR2 (germline): DFQATT, SNEGSKA (reference sequence). The length of the CDR3 is 16 residues. CDR3 protein: CSARSGDRGHGETQYF. The CDR3 region has the DNA TGCAGTGCTAGGAGCGGAGACAGGGGCCATGGAGAGACCCAGTACTTC.

Many counts were recorded for this clonotype. The rearrangement joins TRBV4-2 to TRBJ2-3; D may match TRBD1 or TRBD2 (5 bases each). V dropped 1 base and J dropped 2 bases, with 16 bases sitting between them. This CDR3 has 17 residues. In germline, CDR1 is LGHNA, CDR2 YNFKEQ. The DNA for the CDR3 is TGTGCCAGCAGCCAAGTCATCGCGCCGGGGACCACAGATACGCAGTATTTT. Amino acids: CASSQVIAPGTTDTQYF.

This clonotype was seen a handful of times. The chain couples TRBV29-1 to TRBJ1-2; D may be TRBD1 (6 bases). Germline V CDR1 and CDR2: SQVTM, ANQGSEA. The CDR3 is 12 residues long. V was clipped by 5 bases and J by 2 bases, with 9 bases between them. CDR3 region: CSVQQGNYGYTF. CDR3 nucleotide sequence: TGCAGCGTTCAACAGGGAAACTATGGCTACACCTTC.

This clonotype was seen repeatedly, ten times or more. This sequence joins TRBV7-8 and TRBJ2-7, with 9 bases fitting TRBD1. Trimming took 5 bases from V and 5 from J; bases not matched to a gene: 4. The CDR3 runs to 13 residues. Looked up from germline, CDR1 is SGHVS and CDR2 is FQNEAQ. The DNA for the CDR3 is TGTGCCAGCAGCCTAGGACAGGGGAACGAGCAGTACTTC. The encoded protein is CASSLGQGNEQYF.

This chain links TRBV5-5 with TRBJ2-5, with 7 bases aligning to TRBD1. The J segment lost 5 bases and the V segment lost 2 bases, leaving 9 bases of the junction unmatched. This CDR3 is built from 15 residues. Germline V gene lookup returns CDR1 SGHKS and CDR2 YYEKEE (reference sequence). CDR3 loop: CASSFQTGAKETQYF. As DNA, the CDR3 is TGTGCCAGCAGCTTTCAAACAGGGGCAAAGGAGACCCAGTACTTC.

This clonotype was detected ten times or more. One end of the junction is discordant with germline, which a read error may explain. The chain recombines TRBV7-9 with TRBJ1-1, with D maybe TRBD1 (5 bases). The length of the CDR3 is 14 residues. In germline, CDR1 is SEHNR, CDR2 FQNEAQ (reference sequence). The CDR3, as DNA: TGTGCCAGCAGCTTAGCAGGCGCATCGGGGCTTACTATCTTT. Translation: CASSLAGASGLTIF.

This clonotype came up a few times. V gene TRBV19 combines with J gene TRBJ1-5; 10 positions match TRBD1. This CDR3 has 15 residues. Looked up from germline, CDR1 is LNHDA and CDR2 is SQIVND (reference sequence). Trimming removed 6 bases from V and 2 bases from J; junction bases left unmatched: 4. The CDR3 DNA follows: TGTGCCAGTAGGACAGGGGGCCCGGGCAATCAGCCCCAGCATTTT. Amino acids: CASRTGGPGNQPQHF.

There are a few counts of this clonotype. The chain recombines TRBV7-8 with TRBJ1-2; D unclear. The germline V and J ends were trimmed by 6 bases and 3 bases, with 14 bases remaining between them. CDR3 length: 14 residues. Germline CDR1 reads SGHVS; CDR2 reads FQNEAQ. The CDR3 region is CASRPGGRDYGYTF. In DNA, the CDR3 is TGTGCCAGCAGGCCGGGAGGGCGAGACTATGGCTACACCTTC.

The DNA of the CDR3 is TGCGCCAGCAGCTTGGACAGGGGGTCAGAGACCCAGTACTTC. It codes for CASSLDRGSETQYF. The chain joins TRBV5-1 to TRBJ2-5; 8 bases map to TRBD1. Germline CDR1 is SGHRS and CDR2 is YFSETQ. There are 14 residues in the CDR3. V gave up 0 bases and J gave up 4 bases; unmatched junction bases: 2.

The chain couples TRBV5-1 to TRBJ2-3; tentatively, D is TRBD1 (5 bases). CDR3 length: 16 residues. V was trimmed by 4 bases and J by 0 bases, leaving 15 bases between them. Germline CDR1 is SGHRS and CDR2 is YFSETQ. CDR3 bases: TGCGCCAGCAGCCCAGGGTCGCGGTCTAGCACAGATACGCAGTATTTT. Protein sequence: CASSPGSRSSTDTQYF.

V gene TRBV5-1 combines with J gene TRBJ2-7; either TRBD1 or TRBD2 may supply D (5 bases each). The germline CDR1 and CDR2 sequences are SGHRS and YFSETQ. V lost 2 bases to trimming and J lost 1 base, with 13 bases between them. CDR3 length: 15 amino acids. CDR3 region: CASSFTSGQSYEQYF. The CDR3 coding sequence is TGCGCCAGCAGCTTCACTTCGGGGCAGTCCTACGAGCAGTACTTC.

V is TRBV10-3 and J is TRBJ1-1; D gene unclear. The CDR3 runs to 12 residues. The germline gives CDR1 ENHRY, CDR2 SYGVKD. V lost 6 bases to trimming and J lost 3 bases, with 8 bases between them. CDR3 coding DNA: TGTGCCATCAGGAATTGGGACACTGAAGCTTTCTTT. Translated: CAIRNWDTEAFF.

V and J are TRBV27 and TRBJ1-1; a weak D match, TRBD1 (5 bases). The CDR3 runs to 13 residues. V dropped 7 bases and J dropped 1 base, with 10 bases sitting between them. Germline V CDR1 and CDR2: MNHEY, SMNVEV (reference sequence). CDR3: CASIGGGNTEAFF. The CDR3 coding sequence is TGTGCCAGCATTGGGGGGGGGAACACTGAAGCTTTCTTT.

This clonotype appeared once. The gene calls are TRBV20-1 and TRBJ2-7; TRBD2 aligns across 9 bases. The CDR3 has 14 amino acids. J gave up 1 base and V 5 bases, and 6 bases lay outside the gene matches. Germline CDR1 and CDR2: DFQATT and SNEGSKA (reference sequence). The CDR3, as DNA: TGCAGTGCTTCCACTAGCGGGCGATCCTACGAGCAGTACTTC. It translates to CSASTSGRSYEQYF.

J is TRBJ1-4 and V is TRBV3-1; D gene uncertain. CDR3 length equals 13 residues. V gave up 6 bases and J gave up 7 bases, with 12 bases separating them. Germline CDR1 and CDR2: LGHDT and YNNKEL (reference sequence). The CDR3 coding sequence is TGTGCCAGCAGGCCCCCGGACGGTGAAAAACTGTTTTTT. Translated, it gives CASRPPDGEKLFF.

In its sample, this clonotype was seen a few times. The CDR3 loop reads CSVEKGSSSYEQYF. The CDR3 nucleotides read TGCAGCGTTGAGAAGGGTTCCAGCTCCTACGAGCAGTACTTC. The chain couples TRBV29-1 to TRBJ2-7, with D unresolved. This CDR3 is built from 14 residues. Germline CDR1 reads SQVTM; CDR2 reads ANQGSEA. V lost 3 bases to trimming and J lost 0 bases, with 12 bases between them.

This chain uses TRBV20-1 with TRBJ1-2; D remains unclear. CDR1 and CDR2 (germline): DFQATT, SNEGSKA (reference sequence). Between the trimmed V and J ends, which lost 6 bases and 8 bases, there was a span of 19 bases. The CDR3 loop spans 13 amino acids. CDR3 region: CSAPTDGAGGYTF. Here the CDR3 DNA reads TGCAGTGCCCCGACCGACGGTGCGGGCGGCTACACCTTC.

This clonotype was observed a handful of times. This sequence joins TRBV5-1 and TRBJ2-5; 7 bases agree with TRBD1. This CDR3 contains 13 residues. The V gene's germline CDR1 is SGHRS and CDR2 YFSETQ. V lost 7 bases, J lost 5 bases, and 8 bases stayed unmatched. CDR3 DNA sequence: TGCGCCAGCGGCGAGGGGGCTAGGGAGACCCAGTACTTC. This sequence encodes CASGEGARETQYF. Drawing the rest from reference TRBV5-1 and TRBJ2-5, the complete variable domain is KAGVTQTPRYLIKTRGQQVTLSCSPISGHRSVSWYQQTPGQGLQFLFEYFSETQRNKGNFPGRFSGRQFSNSRSEMNVSTLELGDSALYLCASGEGARETQYFGPGTRLLVL.

The CDR3: CASSQGVGTSATDTQYF. In nucleotides, the CDR3 is TGTGCCAGCAGCCAAGGCGTTGGGACTAGCGCCACAGATACGCAGTATTTT. The rearrangement links TRBV3-1 to TRBJ2-3, with TRBD2 matching over 10 bases. Germline V gene lookup returns CDR1 LGHDT and CDR2 YNNKEL (reference sequence). J lost 2 bases, V lost 1 base, and 6 bases had no gene match. CDR3 length: 17 residues.

This clonotype occurred a few times. The chain couples TRBV4-1 to TRBJ1-3; unclear D gene. Germline loops: CDR1 MGHRA, CDR2 YSYEKL. Trimming shortened V by 0 bases and J by 4 bases, and 16 bases separated the two germline ends. The CDR3 extends over 17 amino acids. The CDR3: CASSQDRGRLRGNTIYF. CDR3 bases: TGCGCCAGCAGCCAAGATAGAGGGAGGCTAAGAGGAAACACCATATATTTT.

J is TRBJ2-6 and V is TRBV4-1; 7 nucleotides line up with TRBD1. Germline assignment: CDR1 MGHRA and CDR2 YSYEKL. The CDR3 consists of 18 residues. V was clipped by 2 bases and J by 1 base; unmatched bases: 8. The CDR3 nucleotides read TGCGCCAGCAGCCAACTCGGGACAGCTAGGTCTGGGGCCAACGTCCTGACTTTC. It codes for CASSQLGTARSGANVLTF.

The chain is built from TRBV5-1 and TRBJ2-3; the match to TRBD1 covers 8 bases. Trimming cost V 2 bases and J 5 bases; bases outside gene matches: 7. CDR3 length: 15 amino acids. The germline CDR1 and CDR2 sequences are SGHRS and YFSETQ. DNA of the CDR3: TGCGCCAGCAGCTTAGGCCAGGGGGCGAAAGATACGCAGTATTTT. The encoded protein is CASSLGQGAKDTQYF.